This T cell receptor beta chain stems from a study of shared clonotypes between healthy human individuals (dated by TCRdb to about 2020). For the study in its entirety: A couple of women and a few men aged 18 to 49 years were included in the cohort. Per donor, leukapheresis produced somewhere between about 0.8 and 9 billion PBMCs. For each donor, CD4 naive and CD4 memory were each given three plates, CD8 naive was given two plates, and CD8 memory was given one plate. To increase sequencing depth and limit assay-specific biases, different laboratories used diverse techniques to prepare libraries and sequence TCR repertoires. To estimate repertoire size and how much clonotypes are shared between individuals, the study performed deep sequencing of blood TCR repertoires from roughly five healthy adults. Broad study findings and their caveats: The genetic and exposure-history diversity represented was limited by the small number of donors. Sampling was limited to blood, and TCR repertoires in tissue likely differ from TCR repertoires in blood. Based on pairwise subsampling, the degree of clonotype sharing among donors was expected to be affected by sequencing depth. Larger estimated clonotype richness was generally found for naive subsets than for memory subsets. Rarefaction of sorted-subset datasets indicated incomplete sequencing despite the large sequencing depth. Roughly 5.2% of naive CD4, 3% to 4% of naive CD8, 2% to 2.5% of memory CD4, and about 0.4% of memory CD8 clonotypes were shared across several donors. Compared with non-shared clonotypes, the clonotypes found in all four sorted-subset donors had higher generation probabilities.

Concerning this clone itself: Its antigen remains undetermined. Base qualities are not recorded, but no much larger clone differs from it by a single base.

Using the deep immunoSEQ assay, TCR CDR3 regions were amplified from genomic DNA by multiplex PCR. Extracted genomic DNA from each cell subset was distributed evenly across all wells of several immunoSEQ 96-well plates, and each plate was treated as a replicate. For sorted subsets, approximately 0.2 ug of genomic DNA, equivalent to tens of thousands of T cell genomes, went into each replicate PCR. Purified libraries were measured with a Qubit 3.0 fluorometer, size-checked on a Bioanalyzer 2100, and measured again with the KAPA Library Quantification kit. Every immunoSEQ 96-well plate was sequenced on a dedicated single-read 150-cycle Illumina NextSeq 550 flow cell. The authors' pipeline ran thus. Because the immunoSEQ output held only junctional sequences and lacked quality scores, the filtering could not match the filtering applied to full-length reads. Sequences were annotated with PyIR, a Python wrapper for IgBLAST v1.9, using IMGT germline references to assign V/J genes and CDR3. Reads were filtered out if the reads had weak V/J assignments (E-value above 1e-6), no CDR3, stop codons, out-of-frame junctions, or ambiguous translated residues. V3J clonotypes were defined as sequences sharing an identical inferred V gene, J gene, and CDR3 amino acid sequence. To compute the percentage overlap between repertoires, the number of shared unique clonotypes was divided by the size of the smaller repertoire. Repertoire richness was assessed with RTK rarefaction, the Chao1 estimator, and Recon v2.1 estimates of unobserved clonotypes. Generation probabilities were computed with OLGA for all TCRbeta clonotypes obtained by the gDNA method from several donors. TCRdb re-hosts the immuneACCESS table, in-frame sequences only. Its copies lack some clones; in the studies checked, an unresolved V gene accounts for under half of them, and the cause for the rest is not known. The V and J calls and the clone size are those of that table, but D and trimming were determined from the DNA. The sample contains about 2.4 million clones, roughly 93% of them found a single time. Roughly 0.39% of the sample comes from the top ten.

Healthy HIV-negative adults with no recently reported acute infections or vaccinations were included as donors. Only Caucasian adults living in Nashville, Tennessee, USA were represented among the donors. CD4+ T cells were enriched by magnetic negative selection, after which naive cells were positively selected on CD45RA and the negative fraction was taken as the memory subset. After blood collection by leukapheresis, PBMCs were isolated using Ficoll-Histopaque density gradient centrifugation and then cryopreserved in the vapor phase of liquid nitrogen. Purity and quantity of every magnetically sorted T cell population were checked by analytical flow cytometry. Genomic DNA was isolated from each sorted fraction and quantified by UV absorbance on a Nanodrop 2000c. V is clipped by 6 bases and J by 1 base, and the sequence between their germline boundaries is 11 bases long. The CDR3 numbers 14 residues from cysteine through phenylalanine. Just the 42-base CDR3 DNA is kept, in frame starting at base 1. CDR1 is given as SGHRS and CDR2 as YFSETQ, both from the germline V gene.

This receptor was obtained from a man aged 18 to 35 in good health. Some clones in this sample may be carry-over from other donors' samples. The source material was naive CD4+ T cells from PBMCs. The cell subset or site label corresponds to: CD45RA+ positively selected. The chain is made from TRBV5-1 and TRBJ2-1; perhaps TRBD1 is the D gene, with 6 bases matching. DNA sequence: TGCGCCAGCACCCGGGACACTTCCTACAATGAGCAGTTCTTC. Its protein product is CASTRDTSYNEQFF.